A single sample gave rise to the 14 T cell receptor beta chains below, sequenced in a study of lymphopenia after photon versus proton radiotherapy. Sequencing used immunoSEQ multiplex PCR; TCRdb keeps in-frame clones, though not all of them. The sample comprises around 16,000 clones, approximately 86% of which are singletons, and over 55% rests with the top ten. The input for sequencing was peripheral blood, taken from a patient treated with proton-based radiotherapy. These receptors were collected from a woman aged 55 to 70 with cholangiocarcinoma. Some clones in this sample may be carry-over from other donors' samples.

This chain links TRBV10-3 with TRBJ1-1; 8 positions match TRBD1. This CDR3 is built from 14 residues. The J segment lost 1 base and the V segment lost 8 bases, leaving 6 bases of the junction unmatched. Germline V gives CDR1 ENHRY, CDR2 SYGVKD. This chain's CDR3 is CAIRDRSQNTEAFF. In DNA form, the CDR3 reads TGTGCCATCCGGGACAGGTCCCAGAACACTGAAGCTTTCTTT.

The V gene is TRBV27, the J gene TRBJ1-2; D gene ambiguous. The CDR3 runs 14 residues. The V gene's germline CDR1 is MNHEY and CDR2 SMNVEV (reference sequence). Trimming removed 6 bases from V and 4 bases from J, with 15 bases in between. The CDR3 reads CASSSLSPIYGYTF. The CDR3 coding sequence is TGTGCCAGCAGCTCCCTCTCCCCAATCTATGGCTACACCTTC.

This sequence joins TRBV19 and TRBJ1-1; TRBD1 might be the D (6 bases). The V gene lost 5 bases and the J gene lost 4 bases, with 11 bases spanning the gap. Germline V gene sequence: CDR1 LNHDA, CDR2 SQIVND (reference sequence). This CDR3 has 13 residues. The CDR3 sequence: CASSRRGLTEAFF. For the CDR3, the DNA is TGTGCCAGTAGTCGGCGGGGGCTCACTGAAGCTTTCTTT.

The chain combines TRBV27 with TRBJ1-1, with 8 nucleotides matching TRBD1. CDR3 length: 14 amino acids. Germline-derived CDR1 and CDR2 are MNHEY and SMNVEV (reference sequence). J lost 6 bases, V lost 3 bases, and 6 bases had no gene match. CDR3 nucleotide sequence: TGTGCCAGCAGTTTCCACGACAGGGGTGCTGAAGCTTTCTTT. Translated, it gives CASSFHDRGAEAFF.

This clone has a single count. The chain carries TRBV10-3 and TRBJ2-1, with 10 bases that match TRBD2. The V and J ends lost 2 bases and 10 bases, in that order; junction bases with no gene match: 8. The CDR3 extends over 15 amino acids. Germline assignment: CDR1 ENHRY and CDR2 SYGVKD. CDR3 region: CAISERTSGEGEQFF. The DNA for the CDR3 is TGTGCCATCAGTGAGCGGACTAGCGGAGAGGGGGAGCAGTTCTTC.

Written as DNA, the CDR3 is TGCAGCGTTGTTTTGGACAGTACCTACGAGCAGTACTTC. Residues: CSVVLDSTYEQYF. The chain carries TRBV29-1 and TRBJ2-7, with a tentative D call TRBD1 (6 bases). Germline CDR1 reads SQVTM; CDR2 reads ANQGSEA. V lost 4 bases, J lost 2 bases, and 12 bases lay in between. CDR3 length: 13 residues.

The chain recombines TRBV6-5 with TRBJ2-5; D remains unclear. CDR3 size: 16 residues. The germline CDR1 and CDR2 sequences are MNHEY and SVGAGI. V was shortened by 0 bases and J by 10 bases, with 21 bases between the two germline ends. The CDR3 bases are TGTGCCAGCAGTTACTCTATCTCAGGTCTTTTTTCTGGCCAGTACTTC. Its protein product is CASSYSISGLFSGQYF.

V usage is TRBV6-5 and J usage is TRBJ2-7; D perhaps matches TRBD1 (6 bases). Germline CDR1 and CDR2: MNHEY and SVGAGI. Trimming stripped 0 bases from V and 0 bases from J, with 9 bases between. This CDR3 has 15 residues. The chain's CDR3 is CASSYSDRLSYEQYF. Written as DNA, the CDR3 is TGTGCCAGCAGTTACTCGGACAGACTCTCCTACGAGCAGTACTTC.

The V and J genes are TRBV7-9 and TRBJ2-5; maybe TRBD2 (6 bases). The CDR3 length is 13 residues. Trimming pared 5 bases from V and 5 bases from J, leaving 12 bases between. Germline CDR1 and CDR2: SEHNR and FQNEAQ (reference sequence). In DNA, the CDR3 is TGTGCCAGCAGCATAAGACTAGTGGAGACCCAGTACTTC. As protein: CASSIRLVETQYF.

The rearrangement links TRBV9 to TRBJ2-5, with 11 bases lining up with TRBD1. Germline V gene data show CDR1 as SGDLS and CDR2 as YYNGEE. The CDR3 is 16 amino acids. V shed 4 bases, J shed 4 bases, and the junction held 9 bases outside the gene matches. Here the CDR3 reads CASSNGQGAFRETQYF. In nucleotides, the CDR3 is TGTGCCAGCAGCAATGGACAGGGGGCGTTTCGAGAGACCCAGTACTTC.

The chain has TRBV27 and TRBJ2-3; weak D call: TRBD2 (5 bases). The CDR3 consists of 16 residues. CDR1 and CDR2 (germline): MNHEY, SMNVEV (reference sequence). Trimming took off 6 bases at V and 4 bases at J, with 20 bases between the two ends. As DNA, the CDR3 is TGTGCCAGCAGCACCGCCAAGCCAGGCGGGTCAGATACGCAGTATTTT. Amino acids: CASSTAKPGGSDTQYF.

V and J are TRBV5-1 and TRBJ1-4; 8 nucleotides align to TRBD1. V shed 4 bases and J 7 bases; nucleotides not matched to a gene: 9. Germline loops: CDR1 SGHRS, CDR2 YFSETQ. The CDR3 runs 15 residues. The DNA of the CDR3 is TGCGCCAGCAGCCCTAACCCGGGACAGGTTGAAAAACTGTTTTTT. Protein product: CASSPNPGQVEKLFF.

This clone was recorded once. The chain carries TRBV11-2 and TRBJ1-4; 9 nucleotides line up with TRBD1. V shed 4 bases and J 0 bases; nucleotides not matched to a gene: 3. The germline V gene has CDR1 SGHAT and CDR2 FQNNGV. This CDR3 is built from 16 residues. CDR3 loop: CASSSRQGATNEKLFF. The CDR3 DNA is TGTGCCAGCAGCTCAAGACAGGGGGCAACTAATGAAAAACTGTTTTTT. Using reference TRBV11-2 and TRBJ1-4 for the parts outside the CDR3, the full variable domain is EAGVAQSPRYKIIEKRQSVAFWCNPISGHATLYWYQQILGQGPKLLIQFQNNGVVDDSQLPKDRFSAERLKGVDSTLKIQPAKLEDSAVYLCASSSRQGATNEKLFFGSGTQLSVL.

The CDR3 DNA follows: TGCGCCAGCAGCTTGACAAGCTATGGCTACACCTTC. It yields the protein CASSLTSYGYTF. The V and J genes are TRBV5-1 and TRBJ1-2; no clear D. There are 12 residues in the CDR3. The V gene lost 1 base and the J gene lost 4 bases, with 5 bases spanning the gap. CDR1 and CDR2 from the germline V gene are SGHRS and YFSETQ. The full variable domain, rest sourced from reference TRBV5-1 and TRBJ1-2, is KAGVTQTPRYLIKTRGQQVTLSCSPISGHRSVSWYQQTPGQGLQFLFEYFSETQRNKGNFPGRFSGRQFSNSRSEMNVSTLELGDSALYLCASSLTSYGYTFGSGTRLTVV.